The 8 T cell receptor beta chains below all came from one sample that was sequenced in a study of regulatory T cells in long-lasting Graves disease. Assembly of TCR beta libraries relied on iRepertoire HTBI primers together with Arm-PCR of CDR3 regions. TCRdb used MiXCR to reprocess the multiplex PCR reads, holding one entry per CDR3 protein. The sample includes 350,000 to 500,000 distinct CDR3 sequences, 16% of them seen just once. As for time point: newly diagnosed GD, antithyroid drugs for less than 3 months. PBMC-extracted RNA yielded the TCR library. Separately, the same data were catalogued under a study of T cells in Graves' hyperthyroidism and ophthalmopathy.

Sequenced here: peripheral blood mononuclear cells (PBMCs), sampled at new diagnosis, from a patient treated with antithyroid drugs. These TCRs come from a woman between 18 and 29 years old with Graves disease.

Many counts were recorded for this clonotype. This chain joins TRBV7-2 and TRBJ2-2, with no clear D. V lost 8 bases and J 8 bases, leaving 9 bases between the germline ends. This CDR3 has 11 amino acids. The germline gives CDR1 SGHTA, CDR2 FQGNSA. CDR3 sequence reads: CASEGQGELFF. The CDR3 DNA sequence: TGTGCCAGCGAAGGTCAGGGGGAGCTGTTTTTT.

This clonotype was counted a few times. V usage is TRBV20-1 and J usage is TRBJ2-1; 7 bases line up with TRBD2. CDR3 size: 13 residues. Germline V gives CDR1 DFQATT, CDR2 SNEGSKA (reference sequence). J lost 7 bases, V lost 6 bases, and 9 bases had no gene match. The CDR3: CSAHSTSWNEQFF. Written as DNA, the CDR3 is TGCAGTGCCCATTCGACTAGCTGGAATGAGCAGTTCTTC.

The table lists this clonotype with many counts. The rearrangement joins TRBV10-3 to TRBJ2-5; 7 positions agree with TRBD2. After removal of 3 bases from V and 1 base from J, the junction contained 11 bases not matched to a gene. CDR1 and CDR2 (germline): ENHRY, SYGVKD. The CDR3 has 17 amino acids. The CDR3: CAISDPGEGPLQETQYF. CDR3 nucleotide sequence: TGTGCCATCAGTGACCCGGGGGAGGGCCCCCTCCAAGAGACCCAGTACTTC.

This clonotype was found many times. The V call is TRBV29-1, the J call TRBJ2-5, with 8 bases identical to TRBD2. After removal of 2 bases from V and 1 base from J, the junction contained 12 bases not matched to a gene. This CDR3 is 17 amino acids long. CDR1 and CDR2 (germline): SQVTM, ANQGSEA. The DNA of the CDR3 is TGCAGCGTTGAATCCGCGGTGGCTAGCGGGTCCCAAGAGACCCAGTACTTC. Amino acids: CSVESAVASGSQETQYF.

This clonotype is a singleton in its sample. A much more abundant neighbour one base away suggests this may be a read error. V gene TRBV7-8 combines with J gene TRBJ2-2, with D possibly matching TRBD2 (5 bases). Germline assignment: CDR1 SGHVS and CDR2 FQNEAQ. The CDR3 runs to 15 residues. DNA of the CDR3: TGTGCCAGCAGCGAAGACTGGATGAACACCGGGGAGCTGGTTTTT. This encodes CASSEDWMNTGELVF.

This clonotype was counted many times. The CDR3 nucleotides read TGTGCCAGCAGTTTCCTACAGCTCTACAATGAGCAGTTCTTC. Its translation: CASSFLQLYNEQFF. This chain uses TRBV12-3 or TRBV12-4 with TRBJ2-1; the D is unclear. This CDR3 contains 14 residues. Trimming cost V 3 bases and J 3 bases, with 9 bases left between them.

This chain uses TRBV19 with TRBJ2-1, with 13 bases fitting TRBD2. Germline trimming cut 5 bases from V and 8 bases from J; bases unmatched to any gene: 6. The germline CDR1 and CDR2 sequences are LNHDA and SQIVND (reference sequence). This CDR3 has 15 residues. CDR3 sequence reads: CASSALAGGPHEQFF. Here the CDR3 DNA reads TGTGCCAGTAGTGCACTAGCGGGAGGGCCGCATGAGCAGTTCTTC.

This clonotype was counted many times. This sequence joins TRBV2 and TRBJ1-1, with TRBD1 as a possible D gene (5 bases). Germline V gene lookup returns CDR1 SNHLY and CDR2 FYNNEI. Trimming removed 8 bases at V and 4 bases at J, with 8 bases between. This CDR3 comprises 11 residues. The CDR3 coding sequence is TGTGCCAGCTGGGGGTTCACTGAAGCTTTCTTT. This codes for CASWGFTEAFF.